Below, 25 T cell receptor beta chains from the same sample are listed, as sequenced in a study of CD8+CD57+ T cells in acquired aplastic anemia. Patients included in sequencing had previously demonstrated CD8+CD57+ cell expansion by flow cytometry. For CDR3 and TCR beta VDJ profiling, genomic DNA was the template used. Via MiXCR, TCRdb re-called the reads, giving one row per CDR3 protein. The sample lists about 160,000 distinct CDR3 sequences; 40% to 50% were seen once. Specimen: sorted CD4+, CD8+, or CD8+CD57+ T cells (not recorded which) from PBMCs. The receptors stem from a human donor with aplastic anemia.

This clonotype was observed many times. V and J are TRBV6-1 and TRBJ1-5, with TRBD1 identical over 8 bases. The CDR3 is 15 residues long. J lost 6 bases, V lost 6 bases, and 10 bases had no gene match. Germline V gives CDR1 MNHNS, CDR2 SASEGT. CDR3 nucleotides: TGTGCCAGCAGACCTCCAGGGGGCGAGGGTCAGCCCCAGCATTTT. Translating gives CASRPPGGEGQPQHF.

This clonotype was picked up many times. This chain joins TRBV4-1 and TRBJ2-7; TRBD2 agrees at 9 bases. The length of the CDR3 is 15 residues. The ends lost 2 bases at V and 5 bases at J; junction bases unmatched: 7. Per germline, CDR1 MGHRA and CDR2 YSYEKL. In nucleotides, the CDR3 is TGCGCCAGCAGCCAACTCTTTAGCGGGAGCGACGAGCAGTACTTC. It is translated as CASSQLFSGSDEQYF.

This clonotype was observed at least ten times. V usage is TRBV7-3 and J usage is TRBJ1-2; maybe TRBD1 (5 bases). V lost 5 bases and J lost 8, with 15 bases in between. The CDR3 totals 13 residues. Germline V gene sequence: CDR1 SGHTA, CDR2 FQGTGA. CDR3 sequence (DNA): TGTGCCAGCAGCAGCCAGGGTTCTGAAGGCTACACCTTC. This translates into CASSSQGSEGYTF.

The chain couples TRBV10-3 to TRBJ1-1; D is unclear. CDR3 length equals 13 residues. The germline gives CDR1 ENHRY, CDR2 SYGVKD. V lost 7 bases, J lost 4 bases, and 13 bases lay in between. This CDR3 reads CAIIPERGTEAFF. The CDR3, as DNA: TGTGCCATCATACCGGAGAGAGGCACTGAAGCTTTCTTT.

This clonotype was counted between two and nine times. The rearrangement links TRBV7-9 to TRBJ2-3, with D perhaps TRBD2 (6 bases). V was clipped by 6 bases and J by 4 bases, with 11 bases between them. Germline assignment: CDR1 SEHNR and CDR2 FQNEAQ (reference sequence). CDR3 size: 13 residues. In DNA form, the CDR3 reads TGTGCCAGCAGGGAGGGAGGATCAGATACGCAGTATTTT. As protein: CASREGGSDTQYF.

This clonotype showed up just a few times. This chain connects TRBV6-5 to TRBJ1-2, with TRBD1 as a possible D gene (6 bases). Germline V lookup: CDR1 MNHEY, CDR2 SVGAGI. The length of the CDR3 is 16 residues. V dropped 4 bases and J dropped 10 bases, with 25 bases sitting between them. This chain's CDR3 is CASSFPARQASNAYTF. The CDR3 bases are TGTGCCAGCAGTTTTCCCGCCCGACAGGCGAGTAATGCCTACACCTTC.

CDR3: CSVSGQGVTYEQYF. Written as DNA, the CDR3 is TGCAGCGTCTCGGGACAGGGGGTAACCTACGAGCAGTACTTC. V is TRBV29-1 and J is TRBJ2-7, with 11 positions matching TRBD1. CDR3 size: 14 residues. The V segment lost 6 bases and the J segment 2 bases; nucleotides outside the gene matches: 6. CDR1 and CDR2 from the germline V gene are SQVTM and ANQGSEA.

This clonotype showed up many times. This chain uses TRBV10-3 with TRBJ2-3, with D possibly being TRBD2 (6 bases). The CDR3 has 16 residues. Trimming took off 6 bases at V and 0 bases at J, with 16 bases between the two ends. CDR1 ENHRY and CDR2 SYGVKD come from the germline V gene. The CDR3 DNA reads TGTGCCATCAGAGCACCTGGCGGGGCAAGCACAGATACGCAGTATTTT. It encodes CAIRAPGGASTDTQYF.

The J gene is TRBJ1-1, the V gene TRBV7-3; the D is unclear. V was trimmed by 2 bases and J by 1 base, leaving 5 bases between them. CDR1 is SGHTA and CDR2 is FQGTGA in the germline V gene. The CDR3 contains 13 residues. The DNA for the CDR3 is TGTGCCAGCAGCTTACATACGAACACTGAAGCTTTCTTT. Amino acid sequence: CASSLHTNTEAFF.

The chain combines TRBV6-1 with TRBJ1-1; the D is unclear. Trimming shortened V by 3 bases and J by 0 bases, and 11 bases separated the two germline ends. This CDR3 is built from 15 residues. Germline CDR1 and CDR2: MNHNS and SASEGT. The CDR3 DNA follows: TGTGCCAGCAGTGACCGACACAACATGAACACTGAAGCTTTCTTT. Protein: CASSDRHNMNTEAFF.

The table lists this clonotype with many counts. V and J are TRBV7-7 and TRBJ2-3, with a tentative D call TRBD2 (6 bases). The CDR3 is made up of 13 amino acids. Germline CDR1 is SSHAT and CDR2 is FNYEAQ (reference sequence). V dropped 5 bases and J dropped 2 bases, with 8 bases sitting between them. The CDR3 loop reads CASSRDSTDTQYF. The CDR3 DNA follows: TGTGCCAGCAGCCGGGACTCCACAGATACGCAGTATTTT.

This clonotype occurred a few times. The chain is built from TRBV27 and TRBJ1-3, with D perhaps matching TRBD1 (5 bases). The CDR3 is 14 residues long. Looked up from germline, CDR1 is MNHEY and CDR2 is SMNVEV (reference sequence). The V end was cut by 4 bases, the J end by 2 bases, with 9 bases between. The CDR3 DNA reads TGTGCCAGCAGTTCGGGGGGGGCTGGAAACACCATATATTTT. Protein sequence: CASSSGGAGNTIYF.

The V and J genes are TRBV7-6 and TRBJ1-6; D not resolved. The CDR3 runs to 17 residues. Looked up from germline, CDR1 is SGHVS and CDR2 is FNYEAQ. V gave up 5 bases and J gave up 0 bases, with 14 bases separating them. CDR3 region: CASSAGRATSYNSPLHF. Written as DNA, the CDR3 is TGTGCCAGCAGCGCCGGACGGGCAACCTCCTATAATTCACCCCTCCACTTT.

The gene calls are TRBV7-4 and TRBJ2-5; no firm D call. CDR1 SGHVT and CDR2 SQSDAQ come from the germline V gene. Trimming took 4 bases from V and 5 from J, leaving 8 bases between them. The CDR3 covers 12 residues. The CDR3 sequence: CASSWSTETQYF. The CDR3 DNA reads as TGTGCCAGCAGCTGGAGTACGGAGACCCAGTACTTC.

This sequence joins TRBV15 and TRBJ2-7; the D is unclear. V gave up 0 bases and J gave up 3 bases, with 9 bases separating them. The CDR3 contains 14 residues. Germline-derived CDR1 and CDR2 are LNHNV and YYDKDF (reference sequence). Written as DNA, the CDR3 is TGTGCCACCAGCAGAGATTCCCAGGACTACGAGCAGTACTTC. Translated: CATSRDSQDYEQYF.

The chain is built from TRBV19 and TRBJ1-2; 9 bases line up with TRBD1. The CDR3 totals 17 residues. From germline, CDR1 is LNHDA and CDR2 SQIVND (reference sequence). V shed 5 bases, J shed 8 bases, and the junction held 18 bases outside the gene matches. The CDR3 here is CASSGLTQGAGGIGYTF. The CDR3 DNA reads as TGTGCCAGTAGTGGACTTACACAGGGGGCTGGGGGGATCGGCTACACCTTC.

This clonotype has ten or more counts. The genes are TRBV25-1 and TRBJ2-2; D might be TRBD2 (5 bases). V lost 2 bases and J lost 1, with 8 bases in between. This CDR3 contains 15 residues. Germline assignment: CDR1 MGHDK and CDR2 SYGVNS. The CDR3: CASSEGGLNTGELFF. DNA of the CDR3: TGTGCCAGCAGTGAAGGCGGGTTGAACACCGGGGAGCTGTTTTTT.

The V and J genes are TRBV29-1 and TRBJ1-4, with unresolved D. The V and J ends lost 4 bases and 4 bases respectively, with 16 bases between them. This CDR3 region has 15 residues. Germline V CDR1 and CDR2: SQVTM, ANQGSEA. The CDR3 coding sequence is TGCAGCGTTGGGGTAGCGTCCGCTCTTAATGAAAAACTGTTTTTT. The encoded protein is CSVGVASALNEKLFF.

This clonotype was detected many times. The rearrangement links TRBV20-1 to TRBJ1-4, with D maybe TRBD1 (5 bases). The CDR3 length is 13 residues. Germline values: CDR1 DFQATT, CDR2 SNEGSKA (reference sequence). V was shortened by 3 bases and J by 8 bases, with 13 bases between the two germline ends. In DNA, the CDR3 is TGCAGTGCTAGTCCAGGGATAACCGAAAAACTGTTTTTT. As protein: CSASPGITEKLFF.

This clonotype was seen repeatedly, ten times or more. The chain has TRBV5-7 and TRBJ1-2; TRBD1 matches at 8 bases. TRBV5-7 counts as an open reading frame of uncertain function. V was pared by 2 bases and J by 8 bases, with 8 bases of the junction left unmatched. CDR3 length: 14 residues. CDR3 protein: CASSLRQGLSGYTF. The CDR3 nucleotides are TGTGCCAGCAGCTTACGACAGGGGTTAAGCGGCTACACCTTC.

This clonotype showed up many times. The chain links TRBV4-2 to TRBJ2-2, with TRBD2 matching over 11 bases. This CDR3 spans 18 amino acids. Unmatched junction bases numbered 13, after V lost 4 bases and J lost 6 bases. Germline-derived CDR1 and CDR2 are LGHNA and YNFKEQ. The CDR3 here is CASSPGTSGISLAGELFF. The CDR3 coding sequence is TGTGCCAGCAGCCCAGGGACTAGCGGCATATCGTTGGCCGGGGAGCTGTTTTTT.

The rearrangement uses TRBV9 and TRBJ1-1; D is unresolved. The CDR3 runs 10 residues. Germline V gene data show CDR1 as SGDLS and CDR2 as YYNGEE. V lost 10 bases, J lost 7 bases, and 11 bases lay in between. CDR3 loop: CASGTGEAFF. The CDR3 coding sequence is TGTGCCTCAGGAACGGGTGAAGCTTTCTTT.

This clonotype was recorded many times. The rearrangement links TRBV5-1 to TRBJ2-3, with 11 bases matching TRBD2. The junction had 2 bases not matched to a gene; V was cut back by 2 bases and J by 0 bases. The CDR3 is made up of 16 amino acids. Per the germline V gene, CDR1 is SGHRS and CDR2 is YFSETQ. The CDR3, as DNA: TGCGCCAGCAGCTTTAGCGGGAGGGCTAGCACAGATACGCAGTATTTT. It yields the protein CASSFSGRASTDTQYF.

Many counts were recorded for this clonotype. This sequence joins TRBV9 and TRBJ2-5; 11 bases agree with TRBD1. In germline, CDR1 is SGDLS, CDR2 YYNGEE. Trimming at V came to 2 bases and at J to 3 bases, leaving 12 bases not matched to a gene. The CDR3 loop spans 18 amino acids. This CDR3 is CASSVPNERTGGKETQYF. The DNA for the CDR3 is TGTGCCAGCAGCGTCCCGAACGAGAGGACAGGGGGCAAAGAGACCCAGTACTTC.

The chain uses TRBV11-1 and TRBJ1-1; D not certain. This CDR3 has 18 amino acids. Germline values: CDR1 SGHAT, CDR2 FQDESV (reference sequence). Between the trimmed V and J ends, which lost 2 bases and 1 base, there was a span of 20 bases. The CDR3 DNA sequence: TGTGCCAGCAGCTTACAAGTTGGGCAGCTAATACGGAACACTGAAGCTTTCTTT. Encoded protein: CASSLQVGQLIRNTEAFF.